These 27 T cell receptor beta chains came from one sample sequenced in a study of T-cell reconstitution after alpha-beta-depleted transplantation in children. Construction of the TCRbeta library involved unique molecular identifiers. TCRdb reprocessed the PCR reads via MiXCR and lists one record per CDR3 protein. This table holds about a million distinct CDR3 sequences, under 30% found once. This material consisted of PBMCs, mostly from graft donor cells, taken 360 days after TCRalphabeta/CD19-depleted stem cell transplant. The source of these receptors is a boy under two years old who had a stem cell transplant for SCID, so the T cells may come from the graft donor.

This clonotype has ten or more counts. This chain connects TRBV9 to TRBJ2-1, with D maybe TRBD2 (5 bases). The CDR3 totals 17 residues. Germline V gene sequence: CDR1 SGDLS, CDR2 YYNGEE. Trimming cost V 0 bases and J 5 bases, with 18 bases left between them. CDR3 protein: CASSVGGGGPGDNEQFF. The CDR3 nucleotides read TGTGCCAGCAGCGTAGGAGGAGGTGGGCCTGGGGACAATGAGCAGTTCTTC.

This rearrangement joins TRBV20-1 to TRBJ2-1; D tentatively reads TRBD1 or TRBD2 (5 bases each). With 3 bases removed from V and 9 bases from J, the gap between germline ends came to 18 bases. CDR1 DFQATT and CDR2 SNEGSKA come from the germline V gene (reference sequence). The CDR3 is 14 residues long. Here the CDR3 reads CSASRDPADGEQFF. CDR3 nucleotides: TGCAGTGCTAGCCGGGACCCAGCGGACGGTGAGCAGTTCTTC.

This rearrangement joins TRBV5-1 to TRBJ2-5; 10 nucleotides match TRBD1. The length of the CDR3 is 15 residues. Germline V lookup: CDR1 SGHRS, CDR2 YFSETQ. Trimming cost V 2 bases and J 2 bases; bases outside gene matches: 3. For the CDR3, the DNA is TGCGCCAGCAGCTTTATGGGACAGGGGCAAGAGACCCAGTACTTC. Its protein product is CASSFMGQGQETQYF.

The chain's CDR3 is CASSLPTVRNYGYTF. The DNA of the CDR3 is TGCGCCAGCAGCTTGCCGACAGTTCGGAACTATGGCTACACCTTC. The rearrangement joins TRBV5-1 to TRBJ1-2; TRBD1 might be the D (5 bases). The CDR3 has 15 amino acids. The V end lost 1 base, the J end lost 2 bases, and 12 bases lay between the germline ends. The germline V gene encodes CDR1 SGHRS and CDR2 YFSETQ.

The chain links TRBV6-1 to TRBJ2-7; D remains ambiguous. The CDR3 totals 13 residues. Per the germline V gene, CDR1 is MNHNS and CDR2 is SASEGT. The V end lost 8 bases, the J end lost 1 base, and 12 bases lay between the germline ends. The CDR3 region is CASGGHPSYEQYF. Written as DNA, the CDR3 is TGTGCCAGCGGTGGTCACCCTTCCTACGAGCAGTACTTC.

This clonotype was counted once. V is TRBV5-1 and J is TRBJ2-3; D might be TRBD2 (5 bases). The CDR3 totals 11 residues. The V gene lost 7 bases and the J gene lost 8 bases, with 11 bases spanning the gap. Germline V lookup: CDR1 SGHRS, CDR2 YFSETQ. CDR3 sequence (DNA): TGCGCCAGCGCGGGCCTGGGTACGCAGTATTTT. Translating gives CASAGLGTQYF.

The chain employs TRBV5-1 and TRBJ2-7; D is possibly TRBD2 (7 bases). Germline loops: CDR1 SGHRS, CDR2 YFSETQ. CDR3 size: 15 residues. Between the trimmed V and J ends, which lost 2 bases and 3 bases, there was a span of 15 bases. The CDR3 DNA is TGCGCCAGCAGCTTTACAGGGACTAACATCTACGAGCAGTACTTC. Amino acid sequence: CASSFTGTNIYEQYF.

This chain uses TRBV12-3 or TRBV12-4 with TRBJ2-4, with a tentative D call TRBD1 (6 bases). The V end lost 4 bases, the J end lost 5 bases, and 15 bases lay between the germline ends. This CDR3 is 15 amino acids long. The CDR3 sequence is CASSSGSGTQNIQYF. The DNA of the CDR3 is TGTGCCAGCAGTTCCGGGTCCGGGACACAAAACATTCAGTACTTC.

This clonotype was picked up a small number of times. The V and J genes are TRBV28 and TRBJ2-5; TRBD1 matches 7 bases. CDR1 and CDR2 (germline): MDHEN, SYDVKM. CDR3 length: 15 amino acids. After removal of 7 bases from V and 3 bases from J, the junction contained 11 bases not matched to a gene. CDR3 coding DNA: TGTGCCAGCACCACTCCCGGGACAGCCAAAGAGACCCAGTACTTC. Its translation: CASTTPGTAKETQYF.

This clonotype showed up just a few times. The chain is built from TRBV5-1 and TRBJ2-2; the D is unclear. The length of the CDR3 is 14 residues. With 0 bases removed from V and 6 bases from J, the gap between germline ends came to 9 bases. CDR1 is SGHRS and CDR2 is YFSETQ in the germline V gene. Written as DNA, the CDR3 is TGCGCCAGCAGCTTGGGAAAGGTGGCCGGGGAGCTGTTTTTT. This translates into CASSLGKVAGELFF. The entire variable domain, with the rest obtained from reference TRBV5-1 and TRBJ2-2, is as follows: KAGVTQTPRYLIKTRGQQVTLSCSPISGHRSVSWYQQTPGQGLQFLFEYFSETQRNKGNFPGRFSGRQFSNSRSEMNVSTLELGDSALYLCASSLGKVAGELFFGEGSRLTVL.

The chain recombines TRBV28 with TRBJ2-7; perhaps TRBD2 as D (6 bases). The V gene's germline CDR1 is MDHEN and CDR2 SYDVKM. This CDR3 has 13 amino acids. Trimming took off 3 bases at V and 7 bases at J, with 13 bases between the two ends. The CDR3 region has the DNA TGTGCCAGCAGTTTTGCGGGGCTGGGTGAGCAGTACTTC. Its translation: CASSFAGLGEQYF.

The chain joins TRBV5-1 to TRBJ1-1; D remains unclear. Per germline, CDR1 SGHRS and CDR2 YFSETQ. CDR3 length equals 15 residues. Trimming cost V 0 bases and J 5 bases, with 14 bases left between them. This chain's CDR3 is CASSLEPGKETEAFF. The CDR3 region has the DNA TGCGCCAGCAGCTTGGAGCCCGGGAAGGAGACTGAAGCTTTCTTT.

This clonotype has just a few counts. V and J are TRBV9 and TRBJ2-1; D is unresolved. The germline V gene encodes CDR1 SGDLS and CDR2 YYNGEE. V lost 1 base, J lost 1 base, and 9 bases lay in between. The CDR3 loop spans 15 amino acids. CDR3 sequence: CASSVSSGSYNEQFF. As DNA, the CDR3 is TGTGCCAGCAGCGTATCTAGTGGGTCCTACAATGAGCAGTTCTTC.

V gene TRBV20-1 combines with J gene TRBJ2-5, with 8 nucleotides matching TRBD2. CDR1 is DFQATT and CDR2 is SNEGSKA in the germline V gene (reference sequence). The CDR3 runs 15 residues. With 0 bases clipped from V and 5 bases from J, the junction kept 8 bases outside the gene matches. This chain's CDR3 is CSARDLTGGRETQYF. The CDR3 DNA sequence: TGCAGTGCTAGAGATCTAACGGGGGGGCGTGAGACCCAGTACTTC.

This clonotype was found a few times. The chain couples TRBV12-3 or TRBV12-4 to TRBJ2-1; TRBD1 agrees at 9 bases. The CDR3 runs 13 residues. The V gene end was trimmed by 6 bases and the J gene end by 7 bases; junction bases not matched to a gene: 4. The CDR3 bases are TGTGCCAGCAGGCTGGGACAGGGTAATGAGCAGTTCTTC. It yields the protein CASRLGQGNEQFF.

This clonotype was picked up a small number of times. The chain couples TRBV10-3 to TRBJ1-1; possibly TRBD1 for D (6 bases). This CDR3 is built from 19 residues. CDR1 and CDR2 (germline): ENHRY, SYGVKD. Between the trimmed V and J ends, which lost 0 bases and 5 bases, there was a span of 25 bases. For the CDR3, the DNA is TGTGCCATCAGTGAGTCAGGGGGAAGGGGTTTTAATACTGGGACTGAAGCTTTCTTT. Amino acid sequence: CAISESGGRGFNTGTEAFF.

This chain joins TRBV15 and TRBJ2-1; D is possibly TRBD1 (5 bases). V lost 5 bases to trimming and J lost 3 bases, with 17 bases between them. The CDR3 runs 16 residues. CDR1 is LNHNV, CDR2 YYDKDF, per germline (reference sequence). The CDR3 is CATSSRRQGLYNEQFF. The CDR3 DNA sequence: TGTGCCACCAGCTCGCGCCGGCAGGGCCTCTACAATGAGCAGTTCTTC.

The chain joins TRBV5-1 to TRBJ1-1; no clear D. Germline values: CDR1 SGHRS, CDR2 YFSETQ. CDR3 length: 13 residues. V lost 2 bases and J 1 base, leaving 6 bases between the germline ends. The CDR3 bases are TGCGCCAGCAGCTTTGTGCAGAACACTGAAGCTTTCTTT. It translates to CASSFVQNTEAFF.

This clonotype appeared a few times. The chain carries TRBV7-2 and TRBJ2-5; 11 bases are shared with TRBD2. With V trimmed by 3 bases and J by 1 base, 7 bases remained unmatched. This CDR3 is built from 17 residues. Germline V gene sequence: CDR1 SGHTA, CDR2 FQGNSA. CDR3 residues: CASSLLLLAGAQETQYF. CDR3 DNA sequence: TGTGCCAGCAGCTTGCTTCTACTAGCGGGGGCCCAAGAGACCCAGTACTTC.

This clonotype was detected a few times. This chain uses TRBV7-9 with TRBJ1-2; D not certain. CDR1 SEHNR and CDR2 FQNEAQ come from the germline V gene (reference sequence). The V gene lost 3 bases and the J gene lost 6 bases, with 11 bases spanning the gap. The CDR3 covers 13 residues. CDR3 DNA: TGTGCCAGCAGCTTGTTCTGGGCCCATGGCTACACCTTC. Amino acids: CASSLFWAHGYTF.

This clonotype showed up just a few times. The chain uses TRBV5-1 and TRBJ2-7; 7 positions agree with TRBD1. This CDR3 comprises 18 residues. Germline V gives CDR1 SGHRS, CDR2 YFSETQ. V gave up 0 bases and J gave up 3 bases; unmatched junction bases: 15. The CDR3, as DNA: TGCGCCAGCAGCTTGGGATCAGTCATGGGGACAGAGTTCTACGAGCAGTACTTC. This codes for CASSLGSVMGTEFYEQYF.

The V call is TRBV4-3, the J call TRBJ1-4; 9 positions match TRBD1. J gave up 8 bases and V 0 bases, and 4 bases lay outside the gene matches. Germline V gene sequence: CDR1 LGHNA, CDR2 YSLEER. The CDR3 is 15 residues long. CDR3 region: CASSQEGQGGEKLFF. The CDR3 DNA is TGCGCCAGCAGCCAAGAGGGACAGGGTGGCGAAAAACTGTTTTTT.

This sequence joins TRBV5-1 and TRBJ1-4; D ambiguous. The CDR3 covers 21 residues. V lost 1 base and J lost 0, with 25 bases in between. From germline, CDR1 is SGHRS and CDR2 YFSETQ. The CDR3: CASSLSGLPFGPFTTNEKLFF. The CDR3 DNA sequence: TGCGCCAGCAGCTTGTCCGGCCTACCTTTTGGTCCCTTCACAACTAATGAAAAACTGTTTTTT.

This rearrangement joins TRBV6-1 to TRBJ2-7; tentative D call: TRBD1 (8 bases). The CDR3 is 14 residues long. V lost 8 bases and J lost 2, with 16 bases in between. Per the germline V gene, CDR1 is MNHNS and CDR2 is SASEGT. This CDR3 reads CASSQGGITYEQYF. Here the CDR3 DNA reads TGTGCCAGCTCACAGGGGGGGATAACCTACGAGCAGTACTTC.

The gene calls are TRBV4-1 and TRBJ2-2; no clear D gene. The CDR3 has 15 residues. Trimming shortened V by 4 bases and J by 1 base, and 10 bases separated the two germline ends. Germline V gene sequence: CDR1 MGHRA, CDR2 YSYEKL. The CDR3 here is CASSPVPENTGELFF. The CDR3 nucleotides are TGCGCCAGCAGCCCGGTCCCGGAGAACACCGGGGAGCTGTTTTTT.

The rearrangement joins TRBV10-3 to TRBJ2-5; 9 bases line up with TRBD2. CDR3 size: 14 residues. V trimming: 7 bases; J trimming: 1 base; junction bases outside the gene matches: 4. Germline V lookup: CDR1 ENHRY, CDR2 SYGVKD. The CDR3, as DNA: TGTGCCATCATGGCGGGGGGGACCCAAGAGACCCAGTACTTC. Residues: CAIMAGGTQETQYF.

This clonotype was recorded a few times. The chain uses TRBV20-1 and TRBJ1-2, with D perhaps TRBD1 (6 bases). The CDR3 covers 14 residues. Germline-derived CDR1 and CDR2 are DFQATT and SNEGSKA (reference sequence). V lost 5 bases and J 4 bases, leaving 17 bases between the germline ends. CDR3 in amino acids: CSAGQFGQFYGYTF. The DNA for the CDR3 is TGCAGTGCTGGCCAGTTCGGACAGTTCTATGGCTACACCTTC.